This T cell receptor (beta chain) was captured in a study of T cell responses to AZD1222 COVID-19 vaccine. General study results and limits: Baseline serostatus was positive in only six AZD1222 recipients. Sampled repertoires all dated from after the peak T cell response. Variant regions that are unmutated are reportedly the target of nearly half of spike-specific TCRs. There were mostly white British donors and more females than males, and clonal diversity was possibly underestimated.

The CDR3 has 15 amino acids. Trimming cost V 3 bases and J 3 bases; bases outside gene matches: 5. Looked up from germline, CDR1 is SGHTA and CDR2 is FQGTGA. In the case of this clone: The antigen remains unidentified.

Profiled with immunoSEQ multiplex PCR; TCRdb holds only in-frame clones, not every one. The table lists 150,000 to 180,000 clones, 90% of them singletons. Sequencing was performed on peripheral blood, taken on day 0 of AZD1222 vaccination. This clonotype originated in an adult in good health. The chain has TRBV7-3 and TRBJ2-7; TRBD1 aligns across 10 bases. CDR3 DNA sequence: TGTGCCAGCAGCTTGACAGGGGGCGGCATCTACGAGCAGTACTTC. Its protein product is CASSLTGGGIYEQYF.